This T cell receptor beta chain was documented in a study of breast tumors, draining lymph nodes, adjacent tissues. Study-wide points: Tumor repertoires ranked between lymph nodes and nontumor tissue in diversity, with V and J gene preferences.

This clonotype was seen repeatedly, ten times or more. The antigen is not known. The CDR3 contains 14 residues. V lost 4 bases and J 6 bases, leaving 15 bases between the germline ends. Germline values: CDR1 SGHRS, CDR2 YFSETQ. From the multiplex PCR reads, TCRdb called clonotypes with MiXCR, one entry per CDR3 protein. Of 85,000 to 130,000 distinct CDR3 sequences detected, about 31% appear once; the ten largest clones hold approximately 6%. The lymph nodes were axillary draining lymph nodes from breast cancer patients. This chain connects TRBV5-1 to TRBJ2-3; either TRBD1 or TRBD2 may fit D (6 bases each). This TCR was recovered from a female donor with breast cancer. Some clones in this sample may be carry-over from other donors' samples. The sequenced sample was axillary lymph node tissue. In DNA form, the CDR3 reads TGCGCCAGCAGCCTTTGGGGGGCCGGGGATACGCAGTATTTT. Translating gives CASSLWGAGDTQYF. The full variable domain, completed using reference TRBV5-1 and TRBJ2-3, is KAGVTQTPRYLIKTRGQQVTLSCSPISGHRSVSWYQQTPGQGLQFLFEYFSETQRNKGNFPGRFSGRQFSNSRSEMNVSTLELGDSALYLCASSLWGAGDTQYFGPGTRLTVL.